Listed below are T cell receptor beta chains from one sample, sequenced in a study of OX40 agonist ivuxolimab in advanced cancers. Sequencing was performed with immunoSEQ multiplex PCR; in TCRdb, only in-frame clones are kept and a portion is missing. The table records under 60,000 clones, around 84% of them present only once. Sequencing was performed on CD4+ or CD8+ T cells sorted from blood, taken in a trial of the OX40 agonist ivuxolimab. The receptors shown here come from an adult with an advanced solid tumor such as melanoma, head and neck, liver or kidney cancer. Both conserved end residues are trimmed from each CDR3.

V: TRBV27
J: TRBJ1-3
CDR3: ASGAWGNTIY

V: TRBV27
J: TRBJ2-1
CDR3: ASSLRTLGRDHNEQF

V: TRBV2
J: TRBJ1-6
CDR3: ASSRSAYNSPLH

V: TRBV4-2
J: TRBJ2-7
CDR3: ASSPSGGISEQY

V: TRBV13
J: TRBJ2-3
CDR3: ASSPGLAGNTDTQY

V: TRBV28
J: TRBJ2-7
CDR3: ASSRNYGASYEQY

V: TRBV4-3
J: TRBJ2-2
CDR3: ASSLRRRTGELF

V: TRBV28
J: TRBJ1-2
CDR3: ASSPGRFYGYT

V: TRBV18
J: TRBJ1-2
CDR3: ASSPPGIRENGYT

V: TRBV7-2
J: TRBJ1-6
CDR3: ASSYEDSYNSPLH

V: TRBV5-1
J: TRBJ2-7
CDR3: ASSFPGVLEQY

V: TRBV7-9
J: TRBJ1-1
CDR3: ASSPPGDTEAF

V: TRBV4-1
J: TRBJ2-1
CDR3: ASSQDWGQGQFSI

V: TRBV30
J: TRBJ2-5
CDR3: AWSLRGLSQETQY

V: TRBV2
J: TRBJ1-1
CDR3: ASNGGMNTEAF

V: TRBV16
J: TRBJ1-1
CDR3: ASSQGAGAF

V: TRBV19
J: TRBJ1-1
CDR3: ASSAGRMNTEAS

V: TRBV27
J: TRBJ2-1
CDR3: ASSPGGGNEQF

V: TRBV7-2
J: TRBJ2-1
CDR3: ASSFPGHSYNEQF

V: TRBV28
J: TRBJ2-7
CDR3: ASSPLHPSLDYEQY

V: TRBV5-1
J: TRBJ2-1
CDR3: ASSLEASGGFGDEQF

V: TRBV15
J: TRBJ2-1
CDR3: ATSRERTGGNEQF

V: TRBV7-9
J: TRBJ2-5
CDR3: ASSISGGTQETQY

V: TRBV5-1
J: TRBJ2-1
CDR3: ASSYTGNEVNEQF

V: TRBV15
J: TRBJ2-7
CDR3: ATSRIVGAWGEQY

V: TRBV4-1
J: TRBJ1-1
CDR3: ASSQVPTGGGTEAF

V: TRBV7-8
J: TRBJ2-5
CDR3: ASSPYQETQY

V: TRBV9
J: TRBJ2-1
CDR3: ASSGLVHEQF

V: TRBV7-9
J: TRBJ2-3
CDR3: ASSLVGGAADTQY

V: TRBV29-1
J: TRBJ2-1
CDR3: SVDGQGRSGYNEQF

V: TRBV13
J: TRBJ1-2
CDR3: ASSLTRSYT

V: TRBV5-1
J: TRBJ2-7
CDR3: ASRRGYEQY

V: TRBV6-4
J: TRBJ2-7
CDR3: ARSLREGQHHYEQY

V: TRBV7-2
J: TRBJ2-7
CDR3: ASSATSYEQY

V: TRBV2
J: TRBJ2-3
CDR3: ASSDGVRQPTDTQY

V: TRBV9
J: TRBJ2-2
CDR3: ASSVAGGPGTGELF

V: TRBV27
J: TRBJ2-5
CDR3: ASSLGPGRSKTQY

V: TRBV4-1
J: TRBJ1-1
CDR3: ASSHRANRNTEAF

V: TRBV27
J: TRBJ2-3
CDR3: ASASGSSTDTQY

V: TRBV5-4
J: TRBJ1-2
CDR3: ASSFDYGYT

V: TRBV29-1
J: TRBJ1-2
CDR3: SVDPGAGNGYT

V: TRBV30
J: TRBJ2-7
CDR3: AWSVGDLYEQY

V: TRBV11-2
J: TRBJ2-5
CDR3: ASSLGLGGPQETQY

V: TRBV9
J: TRBJ2-1
CDR3: ASSVGTGGRPPEQF

V: TRBV4-3
J: TRBJ1-4
CDR3: ASSRWGGGREKLF

V: TRBV27
J: TRBJ2-3
CDR3: ASSLSRYTDTQY

V: TRBV6-5
J: TRBJ1-1
CDR3: ASRLRENTEAF

V: TRBV21-1
J: TRBJ2-7
CDR3: ASTSLGVEISYEQY

V: TRBV4-1
J: TRBJ2-1
CDR3: ASSPENRNEQF

V: TRBV7-6
J: TRBJ2-7
CDR3: ASSIGTGYEQY

V: TRBV4-1
J: TRBJ2-5
CDR3: ASSHGQGAWETQY

V: TRBV7-2
J: TRBJ2-7
CDR3: ASSLAGGPGEQY

V: TRBV13
J: TRBJ2-5
CDR3: ASTLSGELETQY

V: TRBV6-5
J: TRBJ2-1
CDR3: ASSYGGYNEQF

V: TRBV25-1
J: TRBJ2-5
CDR3: ASKPPEEETQY